This T cell receptor beta chain is drawn from a study of cytomegalovirus exposure and HLA in healthy donors. The CDR3 length is 15 residues. Germline-derived CDR1 and CDR2 are LNHDA and SQIVND (reference sequence). Trimming removed 1 base from V and 6 bases from J, with 13 bases in between. The PCR used 60 Vbeta and 13 Jbeta primers. Only in-frame clones appear in the TCRdb table, and some are missing; sequencing was by immunoSEQ multiplex PCR. Here the sample spans roughly 170,000 clones, 77% being singletons. Turning to this clone: Other DNA sequences within the sample encode an identical CDR3.

The source of this sequence is a woman aged 25 to 39 in good health and CMV-seropositive. Sequenced material: PBMCs. V usage is TRBV19 and J usage is TRBJ1-5; no clear D. The CDR3 DNA reads TGTGCCAGTAGTATAGGGACGGGAGTAGGTCAGCCCCAGCATTTT. This encodes CASSIGTGVGQPQHF.